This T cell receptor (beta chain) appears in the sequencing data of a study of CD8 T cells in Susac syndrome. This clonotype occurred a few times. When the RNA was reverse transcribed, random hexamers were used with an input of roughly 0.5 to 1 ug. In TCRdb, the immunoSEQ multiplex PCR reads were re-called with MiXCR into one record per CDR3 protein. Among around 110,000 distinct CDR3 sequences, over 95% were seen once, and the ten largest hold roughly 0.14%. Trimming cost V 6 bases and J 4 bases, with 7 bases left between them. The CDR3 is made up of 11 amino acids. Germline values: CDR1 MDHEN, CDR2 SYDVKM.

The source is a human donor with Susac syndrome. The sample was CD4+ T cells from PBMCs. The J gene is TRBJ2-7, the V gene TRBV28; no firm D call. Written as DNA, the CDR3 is TGTGCCAGCAGCCGGGCTTACGAGCAGTACTTC. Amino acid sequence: CASSRAYEQYF.